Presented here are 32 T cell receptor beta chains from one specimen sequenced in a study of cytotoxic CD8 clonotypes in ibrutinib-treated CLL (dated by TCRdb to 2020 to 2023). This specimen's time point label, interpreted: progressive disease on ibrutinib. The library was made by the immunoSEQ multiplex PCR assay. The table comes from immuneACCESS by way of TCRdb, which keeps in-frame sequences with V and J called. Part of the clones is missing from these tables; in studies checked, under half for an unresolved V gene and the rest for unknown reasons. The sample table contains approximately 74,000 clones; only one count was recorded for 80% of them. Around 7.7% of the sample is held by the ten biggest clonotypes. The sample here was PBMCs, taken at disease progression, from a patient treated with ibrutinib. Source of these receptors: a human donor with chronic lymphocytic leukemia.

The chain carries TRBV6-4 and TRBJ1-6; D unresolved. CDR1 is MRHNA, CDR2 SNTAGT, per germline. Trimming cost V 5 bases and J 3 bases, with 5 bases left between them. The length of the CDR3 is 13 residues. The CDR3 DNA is TGTGCCAGCAGTCCTAGCTATAATTCACCCCTCCACTTT. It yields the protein CASSPSYNSPLHF.

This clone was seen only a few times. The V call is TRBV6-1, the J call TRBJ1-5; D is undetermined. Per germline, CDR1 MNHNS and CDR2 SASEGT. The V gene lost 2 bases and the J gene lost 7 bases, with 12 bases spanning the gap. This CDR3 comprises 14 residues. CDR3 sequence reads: CASSEPGSGQPQHF. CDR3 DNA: TGTGCCAGCAGTGAACCGGGGTCAGGACAGCCCCAGCATTTT.

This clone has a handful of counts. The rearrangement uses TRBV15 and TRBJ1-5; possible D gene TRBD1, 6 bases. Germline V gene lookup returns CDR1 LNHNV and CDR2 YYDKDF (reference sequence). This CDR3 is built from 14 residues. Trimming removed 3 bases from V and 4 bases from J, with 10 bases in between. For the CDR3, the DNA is TGTGCCACCAGCAGTGGCGACAGGAATCAGCCCCAGCATTTT. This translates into CATSSGDRNQPQHF.

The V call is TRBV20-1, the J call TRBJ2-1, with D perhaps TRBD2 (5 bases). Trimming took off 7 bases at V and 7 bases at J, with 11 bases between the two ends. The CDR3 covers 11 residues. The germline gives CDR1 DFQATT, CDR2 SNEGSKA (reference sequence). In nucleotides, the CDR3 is TGCAGTGGAGGGAGACGAAATGAGCAGTTCTTC. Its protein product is CSGGRRNEQFF.

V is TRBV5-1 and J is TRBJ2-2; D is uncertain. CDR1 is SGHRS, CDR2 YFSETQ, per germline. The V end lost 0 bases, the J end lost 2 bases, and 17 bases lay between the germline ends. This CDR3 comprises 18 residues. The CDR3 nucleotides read TGCGCCAGCAGCTTGGTTCATTGGGCAGGAGAAAACACCGGGGAGCTGTTTTTT. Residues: CASSLVHWAGENTGELFF.

CDR3 sequence (DNA): TGTGCCTGGAGTGTAGGGATGGGAGGGAGGAGCACCTTC. As protein: CAWSVGMGGRSTF. The chain combines TRBV30 with TRBJ1-2; D is unresolved. V was cut by 0 bases and J by 13 bases, with 18 bases left in between. Germline assignment: CDR1 GTSNPN and CDR2 SVGIG (reference sequence). The CDR3 covers 13 residues.

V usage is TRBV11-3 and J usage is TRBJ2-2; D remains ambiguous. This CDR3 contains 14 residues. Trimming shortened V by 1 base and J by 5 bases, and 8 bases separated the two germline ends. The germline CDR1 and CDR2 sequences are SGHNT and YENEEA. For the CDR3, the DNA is TGTGCCAGCAGCTTAGCTGGGTTTACCGGGGAGCTGTTTTTT. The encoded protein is CASSLAGFTGELFF.

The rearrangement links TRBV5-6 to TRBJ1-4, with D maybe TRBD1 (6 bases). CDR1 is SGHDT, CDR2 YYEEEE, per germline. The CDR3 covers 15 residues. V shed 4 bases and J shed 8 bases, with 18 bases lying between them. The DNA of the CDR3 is TGTGCCAGCAGCGCGCCCAGGGGCGCGGGGGAAAAACTGTTTTTT. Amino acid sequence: CASSAPRGAGEKLFF.

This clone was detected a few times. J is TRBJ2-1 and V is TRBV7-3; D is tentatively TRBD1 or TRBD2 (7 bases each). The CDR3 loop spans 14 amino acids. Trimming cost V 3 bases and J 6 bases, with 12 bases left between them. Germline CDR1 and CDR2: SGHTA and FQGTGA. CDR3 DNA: TGTGCCAGCAGCTTTTCAGGGGGGGCCAATGAGCAGTTCTTC. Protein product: CASSFSGGANEQFF.

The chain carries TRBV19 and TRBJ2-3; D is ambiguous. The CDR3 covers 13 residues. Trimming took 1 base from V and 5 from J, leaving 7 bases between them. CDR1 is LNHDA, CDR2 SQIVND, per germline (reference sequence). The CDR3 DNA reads TGTGCCAGTAGTATAGGTTTTAAAGATACGCAGTATTTT. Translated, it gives CASSIGFKDTQYF.

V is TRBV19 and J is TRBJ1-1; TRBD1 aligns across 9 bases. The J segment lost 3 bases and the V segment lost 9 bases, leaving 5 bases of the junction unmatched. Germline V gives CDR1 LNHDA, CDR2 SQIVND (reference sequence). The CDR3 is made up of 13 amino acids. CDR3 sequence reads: CASAGQGHTEAFF. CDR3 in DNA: TGTGCCAGCGCCGGACAGGGGCACACTGAAGCTTTCTTT.

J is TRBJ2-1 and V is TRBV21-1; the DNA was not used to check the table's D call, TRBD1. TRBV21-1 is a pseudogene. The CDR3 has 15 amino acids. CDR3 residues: CASSRRTGDNGEQFF. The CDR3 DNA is TGTGCCAGCAGCAGACGGACAGGGGATAACGGTGAGCAGTTCTTC.

The CDR3 region is CASSPIDRGRTDTQYF. The CDR3 DNA follows: TGTGCCAGCAGCCCGATAGACAGGGGGCGCACAGATACGCAGTATTTT. This sequence joins TRBV7-3 and TRBJ2-3, with 10 bases identical to TRBD1. Germline values: CDR1 SGHTA, CDR2 FQGTGA. V trimming: 5 bases; J trimming: 1 base; junction bases outside the gene matches: 6. The CDR3 totals 16 residues. Complete variable domain (other parts from reference TRBV7-3 and TRBJ2-3): GAGVSQTPSNKVTEKGKYVELRCDPISGHTALYWYRQSLGQGPEFLIYFQGTGAADDSGLPNDRFFAVRPEGSVSTLKIQRTERGDSAVYLCASSPIDRGRTDTQYFGPGTRLTVL.

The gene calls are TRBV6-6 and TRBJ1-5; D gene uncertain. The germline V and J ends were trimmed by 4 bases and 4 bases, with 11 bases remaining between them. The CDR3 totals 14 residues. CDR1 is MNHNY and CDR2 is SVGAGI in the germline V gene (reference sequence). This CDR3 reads CASSLVGGNQPQHF. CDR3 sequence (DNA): TGTGCCAGCAGTTTGGTGGGTGGAAATCAGCCCCAGCATTTT.

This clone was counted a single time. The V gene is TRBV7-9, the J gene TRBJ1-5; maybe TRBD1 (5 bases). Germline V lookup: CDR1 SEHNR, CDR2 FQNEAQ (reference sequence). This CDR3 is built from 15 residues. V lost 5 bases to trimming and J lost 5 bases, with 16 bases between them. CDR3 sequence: CASSPQGGAHQPQHF. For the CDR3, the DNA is TGTGCCAGCAGCCCCCAGGGCGGCGCCCATCAGCCCCAGCATTTT.

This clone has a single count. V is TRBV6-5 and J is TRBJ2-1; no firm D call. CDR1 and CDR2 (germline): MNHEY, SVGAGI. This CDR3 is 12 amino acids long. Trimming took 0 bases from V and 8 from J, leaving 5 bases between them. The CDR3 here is CASSYSWDEQFF. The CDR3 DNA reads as TGTGCCAGCAGTTACTCGTGGGATGAGCAGTTCTTC.

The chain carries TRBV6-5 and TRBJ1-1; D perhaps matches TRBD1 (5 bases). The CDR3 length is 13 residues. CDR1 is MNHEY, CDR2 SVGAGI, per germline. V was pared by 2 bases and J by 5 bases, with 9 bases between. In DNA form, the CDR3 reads TGTGCCAGCAGTTACGGTGGGGGGACTGAAGCTTTCTTT. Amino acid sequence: CASSYGGGTEAFF.

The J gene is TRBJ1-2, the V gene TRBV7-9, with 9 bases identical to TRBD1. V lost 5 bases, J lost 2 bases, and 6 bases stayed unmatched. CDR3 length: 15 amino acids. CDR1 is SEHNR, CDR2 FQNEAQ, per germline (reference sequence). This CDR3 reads CASSLLTGGNYGYTF. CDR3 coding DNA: TGTGCCAGCAGCCTCCTGACAGGGGGAAACTATGGCTACACCTTC.

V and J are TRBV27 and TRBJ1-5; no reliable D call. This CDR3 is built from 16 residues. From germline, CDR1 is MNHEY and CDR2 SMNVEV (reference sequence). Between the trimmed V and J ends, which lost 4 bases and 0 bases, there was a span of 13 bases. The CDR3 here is CASSSWTEYSNQPQHF. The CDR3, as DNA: TGTGCCAGCAGTTCCTGGACGGAATATAGCAATCAGCCCCAGCATTTT.

The CDR3 coding sequence is TGTGCCAGCAGGGCGGACAGGGGGCATTCACCCCTCCACTTT. Protein sequence: CASRADRGHSPLHF. The chain uses TRBV2 and TRBJ1-6; 11 nucleotides agree with TRBD1. Trimming at V came to 6 bases and at J to 8 bases, leaving 3 bases not matched to a gene. CDR1 and CDR2 (germline): SNHLY, FYNNEI. This CDR3 comprises 14 residues.

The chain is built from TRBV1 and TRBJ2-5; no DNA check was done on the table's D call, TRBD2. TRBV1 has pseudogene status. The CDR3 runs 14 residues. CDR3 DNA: TGCACCAGCAGTCTTCCGGATCGGGGAGAGACCCAGTACTTC. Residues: CTSSLPDRGETQYF.

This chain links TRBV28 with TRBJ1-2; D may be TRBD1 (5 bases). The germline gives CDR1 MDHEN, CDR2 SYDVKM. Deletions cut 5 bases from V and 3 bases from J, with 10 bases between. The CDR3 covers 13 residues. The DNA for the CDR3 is TGTGCCAGCAGTCTAGGGGTGGACTATGGCTACACCTTC. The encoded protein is CASSLGVDYGYTF.

CDR3 amino acids: CASSYGQGAGTDTQYF. Written as DNA, the CDR3 is TGTGCCAGCAGTTACGGGCAGGGGGCAGGCACAGATACGCAGTATTTT. The chain couples TRBV6-5 to TRBJ2-3; 8 nucleotides line up with TRBD1. J lost 1 base, V lost 2 bases, and 5 bases had no gene match. CDR1 is MNHEY, CDR2 SVGAGI, per germline. The CDR3 runs 16 residues.

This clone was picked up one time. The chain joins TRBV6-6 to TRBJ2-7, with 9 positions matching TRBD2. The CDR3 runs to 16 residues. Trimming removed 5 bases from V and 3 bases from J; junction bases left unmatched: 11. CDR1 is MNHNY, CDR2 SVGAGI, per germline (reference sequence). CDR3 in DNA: TGTGCCAGCAGTCTTTCTAGCGGGGATACAAACTACGAGCAGTACTTC. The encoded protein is CASSLSSGDTNYEQYF.

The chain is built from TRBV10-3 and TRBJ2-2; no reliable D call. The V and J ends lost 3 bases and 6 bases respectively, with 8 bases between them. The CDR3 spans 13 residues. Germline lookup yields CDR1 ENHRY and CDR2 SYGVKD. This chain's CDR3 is CAISDRGAGELFF. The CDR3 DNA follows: TGTGCCATCAGTGACCGTGGGGCCGGGGAGCTGTTTTTT.

The DNA of the CDR3 is TGTGCCAGCAGCCACCAATGGGGCAATCAGCCCCAGCATTTT. Translation: CASSHQWGNQPQHF. The chain combines TRBV6-1 with TRBJ1-5; the D is unclear. This CDR3 comprises 14 residues. Germline loops: CDR1 MNHNS, CDR2 SASEGT. V was trimmed by 6 bases and J by 2 bases, leaving 11 bases between them.

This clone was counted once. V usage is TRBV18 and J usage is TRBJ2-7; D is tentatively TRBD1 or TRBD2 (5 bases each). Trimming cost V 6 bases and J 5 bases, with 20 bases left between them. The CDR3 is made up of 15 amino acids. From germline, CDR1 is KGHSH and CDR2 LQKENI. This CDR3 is CASSPRWDGVDEQYF. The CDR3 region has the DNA TGTGCCAGCTCTCCCAGGTGGGACGGGGTAGACGAGCAGTACTTC.

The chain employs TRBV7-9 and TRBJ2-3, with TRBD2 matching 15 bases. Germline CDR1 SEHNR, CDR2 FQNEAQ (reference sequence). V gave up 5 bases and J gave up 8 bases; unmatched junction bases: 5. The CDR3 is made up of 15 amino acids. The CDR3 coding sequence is TGTGCCAGCAGCAGAGGACTAGCGGGGGGGCGTACGCAGTATTTT. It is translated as CASSRGLAGGRTQYF.

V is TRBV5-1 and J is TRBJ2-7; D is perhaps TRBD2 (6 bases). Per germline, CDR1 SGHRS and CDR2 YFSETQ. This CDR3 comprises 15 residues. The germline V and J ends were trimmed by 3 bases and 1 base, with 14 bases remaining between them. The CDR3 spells CASSSRLDTSYEQYF. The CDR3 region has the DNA TGCGCCAGCAGCTCCCGACTAGATACATCCTACGAGCAGTACTTC.

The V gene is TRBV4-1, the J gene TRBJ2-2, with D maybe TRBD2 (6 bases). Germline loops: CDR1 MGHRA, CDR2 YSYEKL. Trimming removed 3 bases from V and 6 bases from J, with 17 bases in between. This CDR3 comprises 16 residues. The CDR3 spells CASSQGRGKRAGELFF. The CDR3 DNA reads TGCGCCAGCAGCCAGGGTCGGGGGAAGCGCGCCGGGGAGCTGTTTTTT.

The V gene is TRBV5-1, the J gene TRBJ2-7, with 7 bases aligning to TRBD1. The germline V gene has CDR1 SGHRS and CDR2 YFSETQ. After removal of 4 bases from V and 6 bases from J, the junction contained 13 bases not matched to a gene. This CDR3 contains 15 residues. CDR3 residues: CASSRQTGTTSEQYF. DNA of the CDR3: TGCGCCAGCAGCCGACAGACAGGGACCACGTCCGAGCAGTACTTC. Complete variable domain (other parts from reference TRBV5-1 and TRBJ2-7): KAGVTQTPRYLIKTRGQQVTLSCSPISGHRSVSWYQQTPGQGLQFLFEYFSETQRNKGNFPGRFSGRQFSNSRSEMNVSTLELGDSALYLCASSRQTGTTSEQYFGPGTRLTVT.

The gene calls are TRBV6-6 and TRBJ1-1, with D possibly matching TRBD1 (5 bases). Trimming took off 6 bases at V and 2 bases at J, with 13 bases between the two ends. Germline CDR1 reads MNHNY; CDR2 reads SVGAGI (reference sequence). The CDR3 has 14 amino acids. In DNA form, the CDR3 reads TGTGCCAGCAGCTTTCTCCAGGGTAACACTGAAGCTTTCTTT. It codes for CASSFLQGNTEAFF.